This TCR beta chain was retrieved from a study of beta chain features in type 1 diabetes. General study points: Lower insertion and higher deletion counts appeared at VDJ junctions in type 1 diabetes patients. In patients and controls equally, PCR might favor templates that are shorter.

This clone was seen a handful of times. Its antigen is unidentified. Reverse transcription of all isolated RNA meant that expressed TCRB transcripts were sequenced. The protocol was immunoSEQ multiplex PCR, while the TCRdb copy is restricted to in-frame clones and leaves out a portion. The data show roughly 500,000 clones, with roughly 31% seen just once and more than 0.055% held by the top ten. This sequence originates from a man between 18 and 35 years old in good health. Sample: naive CD4+ T cells from blood.

Here the CDR3 reads CASSPAGPGSYEQYF. DNA of the CDR3: TGTGCCAGCAGCCCGGCCGGTCCAGGCTCCTACGAGCAGTACTTC. V and J are TRBV7-2 and TRBJ2-7; no definite D call. Trimming removed 5 bases from V and 0 bases from J, with 14 bases in between. In germline, CDR1 is SGHTA, CDR2 FQGNSA. CDR3 length equals 15 residues. The whole variable domain, filled in from reference TRBV7-2 and TRBJ2-7, reads GAGVSQSPSNKVTEKGKDVELRCDPISGHTALYWYRQSLGQGLEFLIYFQGNSAPDKSGLPSDRFSAERTGGSVSTLTIQRTQQEDSAVYLCASSPAGPGSYEQYFGPGTRLTVT.